This T cell receptor (beta chain) appears in the sequencing data of a study of blood T cells in healthy people across ages. Sample-barcoded 5' priming and a J-beta primer mix drove a second PCR of about 6 to 12 cycles. MiXCR, run by TCRdb on the 5' RACE reads, gives a single entry per CDR3 protein. Of 550,000 to 600,000 distinct CDR3 sequences in the sample, around 50% were seen once. The length of the CDR3 is 14 residues. V dropped 2 bases and J dropped 7 bases, with 14 bases sitting between them. Germline CDR1 and CDR2: MNHEY and SVGEGT. Specimen: blood. The origin of this receptor is a man older than 75 in good health. V usage is TRBV6-2 or TRBV6-3 and J usage is TRBJ1-1; TRBD1 might be the D (5 bases). The CDR3 DNA reads as TGTGCCAGCAGTTACGGGGGGACGGATATTGAAGCTTTCTTT. Protein: CASSYGGTDIEAFF.